The 6 T cell receptor beta chains presented below share a single source sample, sequenced in a study of blood T cell repertoires in COVID-19. Using immunoSEQ multiplex PCR, the repertoire was profiled, and TCRdb retains in-frame clones only, with some absent. The data show approximately 250,000 clones, over 70% seen once. Sequencing input: peripheral blood. Receptor source: a human donor in a cohort sampled during active COVID-19.

V and J are TRBV19 and TRBJ1-1, with 10 positions matching TRBD1. The CDR3 has 15 residues. Germline values: CDR1 LNHDA, CDR2 SQIVND (reference sequence). Trimming removed 7 bases from V and 3 bases from J; junction bases left unmatched: 8. CDR3 residues: CASKGTGTGDTEAFF. The CDR3 nucleotides are TGTGCCAGTAAGGGAACCGGGACAGGGGACACTGAAGCTTTCTTT.

This sequence joins TRBV10-1 and TRBJ2-7, with 10 positions matching TRBD1. In germline, CDR1 is WNHNN, CDR2 SYGVQD (reference sequence). J was trimmed by 6 bases and V by 10 bases; bases with no gene match: 9. The length of the CDR3 is 13 residues. For the CDR3, the DNA is TGCGCCACCGCCCGGGACAGGGGTCGCGAGCAGTACTTC. Protein product: CATARDRGREQYF.

V is TRBV4-1 and J is TRBJ1-6; D call uncertain. This CDR3 comprises 14 residues. Deletions cut 1 base from V and 7 bases from J, with 8 bases between. Germline-derived CDR1 and CDR2 are MGHRA and YSYEKL. The CDR3 DNA is TGCGCCAGCAGCCAAGTGAGGCGGAATTCACCCCTCCACTTT. This sequence encodes CASSQVRRNSPLHF.

The V gene is TRBV29-1, the J gene TRBJ2-7; D gene uncertain. Trimming removed 4 bases at V and 3 bases at J, with 13 bases between. Germline V gene sequence: CDR1 SQVTM, CDR2 ANQGSEA. This CDR3 has 13 residues. The CDR3 region is CSVGSGIGYEQYF. In DNA form, the CDR3 reads TGCAGCGTTGGGTCGGGTATTGGCTACGAGCAGTACTTC.

This clone was found a few times. The V call is TRBV18, the J call TRBJ2-2, with D possibly matching TRBD1 (5 bases). The V gene lost 3 bases and the J gene lost 1 base, with 6 bases spanning the gap. CDR1 and CDR2 (germline): KGHSH, LQKENI. CDR3 length: 14 amino acids. The CDR3 DNA is TGTGCCAGCTCACCGACAGTGAACACCGGGGAGCTGTTTTTT. Translation: CASSPTVNTGELFF.

The V gene is TRBV18, the J gene TRBJ2-1; possibly TRBD2 for D (5 bases). V shed 8 bases and J shed 7 bases, with 15 bases lying between them. The germline CDR1 and CDR2 sequences are KGHSH and LQKENI. The CDR3 runs to 13 residues. The chain's CDR3 is CASNRREDNEQFF. The CDR3 DNA follows: TGTGCCAGCAACCGCCGGGAAGATAATGAGCAGTTCTTC.